Here is one T cell receptor (beta chain) with its context. Its antigen is not yet known. Per-base quality was not reported, and no clone a single base away is much larger than it. This sample was included in a study of cytomegalovirus exposure and HLA in healthy donors (dated by TCRdb to 2016 to 2017). With respect to the entire study: An earlier analysis of 587 of the donors reported approximately 260 Gb of sequence data and around 110 million unique TCR beta sequences obtained from 150 million to 200 million T cells. Roughly 300 gigabases of sequencing data and approximately 92 million unique TCR sequences made up an early release that covered nearly 650 HLA-typed donors. The genetic ancestry cluster associated with self-reported Caucasian donors included over 80% of the roughly 400 genotyped donors. The study aimed to test whether cataloging public T cell receptors could reveal signatures of past pathogen exposure. The study used immunosequencing to profile the T cell repertoires of approximately 630 subjects and linked those repertoires to cytomegalovirus serostatus. In addition to the first cohort of 666 subjects, a separate validation cohort of approximately 120 different subjects was used. To predict cytomegalovirus infection status, the study combined high-throughput TCR immunosequencing, statistical association of individual TCRs with disease status, and machine learning. In a later analysis, previously published TCR beta repertoires from fewer than 750 donors were re-analyzed and high-resolution HLA genotyping was added so that TCR occurrence patterns could be studied. In the later analysis, no new phenotypic data were used to find candidate immune exposures; instead, reliance was placed on TCR beta sequences and their occurrence across donors. An earlier analysis of some 500 of the donors used high-throughput TCR beta sequencing to judge whether each TCR beta V gene segment behaved as functional or pseudogenic. Alongside the repertoire data, information on donor age, sex, ethnicity and CMV serostatus was compiled. A later genetic analysis used genome-wide SNP genotypes for about 65% of the 666 donors, treating that subset as a discovery cohort. Every repertoire in the discovery cohort had been generated on one and the same sequencing platform. HLA typing covered class I and class II loci at four-digit resolution. The number of typed donors differed by locus: about 620-640 for A, B, C, DRB1 and DQB1; 522 for DQA1; approximately 610 for DPA1; and some 430 for DPB1. A few DR-DQ haplotypes were treated as single units for association and clustering because of strong linkage in the cohort. Among several hundred genotyped donors of the cohort, an average of around 220,000 unique TCR beta nucleotide sequences was sequenced per donor, of which roughly 17% were non-productive.

The library was prepared using the immunoSEQ multiplex PCR assay. For the multiplex PCR, a mixture combining 60 forward primers for TCR Vbeta segments and 13 reverse primers for TCR Jbeta segments was used. A multiplex PCR assay on genomic DNA amplified the CDR3 region of rearranged TCR beta genes. On the Illumina HiSeq System, the amplified TCR beta libraries were sequenced as 87-base-pair reads. For the original study's pipeline: A later analysis tallied roughly 78 million unique TCR beta chains across the 666 repertoires, and around 10 million of those chains were shared by two or more donors. A nearest-neighbor algorithm error-corrected the raw reads and collapsed the reads into unique sequences, merging closely related sequences to remove PCR and sequencing errors. CDR3 sequences were aligned to IMGT reference sequences to assign V, D and J gene segments. Each retained sequence needed at least a six-nucleotide match to both a V gene segment and a J gene segment. A rearrangement was called productive if the CDR3 had no stop codons and remained in frame with V and J, and every other rearrangement was called non-productive. Following IMGT convention, CDR3 was defined as the stretch from the second conserved V-encoded cysteine to the conserved J-encoded phenylalanine. In an earlier analysis of more than 550 of the donors, sequences lacking an unambiguous match to a single V gene segment were excluded. An earlier analysis of some 610 of the donors called V segments functional above 56.7% productive rearrangements and segregating when the between-donor standard deviation exceeded 5%. A statistical classification framework was built to diagnose cytomegalovirus status from the catalog of TCR beta chain sequences. A later analysis assigned V and J genes by comparing TCR nucleotide sequences with IMGT/GENE-DB human TR gene sequences. A later analysis assigned CDR3 sequences and most-parsimonious VDJ recombination scenarios with the TCRdist pipeline. A later analysis defined each TCR beta chain by its CDR3 amino acid sequence plus V-gene family, and excluded reads lacking a unique V-gene family. To address suspected cross-contamination and a sequencing artifact, a later analysis removed around 590 highly shared, low-generation-probability nucleotide sequences. A later analysis calculated a clonal expansion index for each public chain from normalized within-repertoire ranks of inferred template counts. Generation probabilities in a later analysis came from a VDJ recombination model fitted to out-of-frame rearrangements, and those results were checked against IGoR. In a later analysis, TCR-TCR, TCR-HLA and TCR-CMV co-occurrence was scored with hypergeometric tests, and a repertoire-size bias correction was applied to TCR pairs. False discovery rates were estimated in a later analysis by permuting HLA or CMV assignments 20 times. A later analysis grouped co-occurring TCRs with DBSCAN, adding TCRdist sequence similarity when clustering within HLA-allele-positive subsets. Co-occurrence clustering excluded repertoires with fewer than 30,000 or more than 120,000 public chains, plus five with anomalous nucleotide sharing. TCRdb carries this immuneACCESS record with in-frame sequences only. Its versions omit some clonotypes, under half of them owing to an unresolved V gene in the studies checked, with the rest unexplained. The D gene and trimming were derived from the DNA, and the V and J assignments and clone size from that table. The sample records more than 95,000 clones, 65% to 85% of which are singletons. The biggest ten clones account for over 4% of the sample.

V gives up 5 bases and J gives up 1 base, and the segment between their germline ends measures 8 bases. Taken from cysteine to phenylalanine, the CDR3 has 13 residues. Only the CDR3 part of the read is kept: 39 bases, read in frame from the first base. The germline V gene provides CDR1 SGHTA and CDR2 FQGTGA. In total, fewer than 750 healthy bone marrow donors made up the cohort. At the time of sampling, every cohort member was nominally healthy, though immune exposures that went unrecorded were likely present. The donor was CMV seropositive and was included in the group of 250 to 300 seropositive cohort members. Each donor provided a peripheral blood sample, and peripheral blood mononuclear cells were used for TCR beta sequencing. The Qiagen DNeasy Blood Extraction Kit was used to extract genomic DNA from the blood cell samples. Beyond this particular receptor, the publication reports: Immune exposure information for the cohort was limited to CMV serostatus. The cohort was sequenced for TCR beta chains only, and without alpha or paired-chain data the features that could be detected were limited. A few of the identified cytomegalovirus-associated TCR beta chains were confirmed in vitro to be specific for cytomegalovirus antigens. The authors suggested that the approach could potentially be extended to other disease states and immunological phenotypes. In the study, approximately 150 TCR beta chains were listed as associated with cytomegalovirus. Roughly uniform sequencing depth across donors was assumed in presence/absence analyses, although this assumption may not hold. Because the 87-base-pair reads could not distinguish some IMGT-functional V segments, including TRBV6-2 and TRBV6-3, those segments were excluded. The sequencing pipeline was judged likely to have produced a cluster of highly shared sequence variants as a technical artifact. A later analysis associated 15,000 to 20,000 TCR beta sequences with specific HLA alleles at a false discovery rate of 0.05. According to a later genetic analysis, donors in an Asian-associated ancestry cluster had fewer N-insertions in productive TCRs than the roughly 700-donor mean. Linkage disequilibrium might explain the correlated functional status among segregating V segments, but an unknown experimental factor could not be excluded. A later analysis found that TCR association rates varied across HLA loci, with DRB1 alleles showing the most associated TCRs and HLA-C alleles the fewest. Because HLA typing was missing for some donors at each locus, association tests included only the typed subset. V-gene and J-gene trimming of TCR beta chains was associated with a missense DCLRE1C variant in a later genetic analysis, and the association was replicated in an independent cohort. A further reported finding was that TCR beta sequences accurately predicted the HLA-A and HLA-B alleles for most subjects in the first cohort. When HLA alleles, especially DR and DQ, strongly co-occurred, TCR associations were difficult to assign to individual alleles. The classifier was reported to diagnose cytomegalovirus status with high specificity and sensitivity in both the original cohort and the validation cohort. Because counts were too low, more than 15 rarely observed V segments, including chromosome 9 orphons, were left out of the earlier analysis of a few hundred of the donors. A later analysis reported that several top co-occurrence clusters appeared linked to parvovirus B19, influenza, CMV and Epstein-Barr virus. In a later analysis, most CMV-associated TCR beta chains were found to appear HLA-restricted, with HLA associations seemingly driven largely by CMV exposure. While some public TCRs were present in many individuals, most TCR sequences turned up only very rarely across donors. Broadly in line with IMGT annotations, most TCR beta V segments showed up in productive rearrangements about 87% or about 30% of the time in an earlier analysis of 587 of the donors. Compared with equally common non-associated chains, HLA-associated TCR beta chains in a later analysis were more clonally expanded and had lower generation probabilities.

This clonotype was sampled from a man aged 45 to 65 in good health and CMV-seropositive. In this chain, TRBV7-3 is recombined with TRBJ1-1; a tentative D match to TRBD1 spans 6 bases. Material for sequencing was PBMCs. This receptor has the CDR3 CASSPTGNTEAFF. The DNA is as follows: TGTGCCAGCAGCCCGACAGGGAACACTGAAGCTTTCTTT.